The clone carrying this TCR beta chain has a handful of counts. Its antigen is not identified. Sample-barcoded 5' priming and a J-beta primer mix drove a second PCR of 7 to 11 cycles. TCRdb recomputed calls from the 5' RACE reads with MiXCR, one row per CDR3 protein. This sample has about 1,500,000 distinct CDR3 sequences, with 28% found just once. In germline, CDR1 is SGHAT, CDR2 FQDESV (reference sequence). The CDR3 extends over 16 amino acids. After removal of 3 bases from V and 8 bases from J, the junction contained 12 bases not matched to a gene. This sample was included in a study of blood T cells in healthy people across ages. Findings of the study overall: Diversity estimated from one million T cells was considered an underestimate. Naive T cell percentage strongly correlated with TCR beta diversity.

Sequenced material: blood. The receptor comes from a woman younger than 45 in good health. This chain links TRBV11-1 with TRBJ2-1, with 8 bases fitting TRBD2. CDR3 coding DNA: TGTGCCAGCAGCTTTCTTCGCGGGAGGAAGGGACATGAGCAGTTCTTC. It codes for CASSFLRGRKGHEQFF.